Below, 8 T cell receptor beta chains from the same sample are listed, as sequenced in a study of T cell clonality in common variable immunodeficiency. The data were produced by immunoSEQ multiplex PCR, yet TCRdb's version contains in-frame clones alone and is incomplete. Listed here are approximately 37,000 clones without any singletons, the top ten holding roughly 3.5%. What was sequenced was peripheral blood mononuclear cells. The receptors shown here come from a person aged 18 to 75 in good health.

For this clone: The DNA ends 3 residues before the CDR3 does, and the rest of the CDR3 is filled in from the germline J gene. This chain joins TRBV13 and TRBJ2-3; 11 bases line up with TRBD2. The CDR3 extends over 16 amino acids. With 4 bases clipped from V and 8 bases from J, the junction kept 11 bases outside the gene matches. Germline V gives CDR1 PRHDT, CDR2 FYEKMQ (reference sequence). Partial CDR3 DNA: TGTGCCAGCAGCTCCAGACTAGCGGGGAGTGCAGGTACG. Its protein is CASSSRLAGSAGT. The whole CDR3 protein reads CASSSRLAGSAGTQYF. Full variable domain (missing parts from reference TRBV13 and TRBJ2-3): AAGVIQSPRHLIKEKRETATLKCYPIPRHDTVYWYQQGPGQDPQFLISFYEKMQSDKGSIPDRFSAQQFSDYHSELNMSSLELGDSALYFCASSSRLAGSAGTQYFGPGTRLTVL.

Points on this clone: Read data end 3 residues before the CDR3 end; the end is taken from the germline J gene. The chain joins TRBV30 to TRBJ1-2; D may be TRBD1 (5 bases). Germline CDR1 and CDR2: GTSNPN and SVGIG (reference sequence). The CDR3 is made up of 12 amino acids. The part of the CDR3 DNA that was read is TGTGCCTGGACATCGGGGACTAGGGAA. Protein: CAWTSGTRE. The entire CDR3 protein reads CAWTSGTREYTF.

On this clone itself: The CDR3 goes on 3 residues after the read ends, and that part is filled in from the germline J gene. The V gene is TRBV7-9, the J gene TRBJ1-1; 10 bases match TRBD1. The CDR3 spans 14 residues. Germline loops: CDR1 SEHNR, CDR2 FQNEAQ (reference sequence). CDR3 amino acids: CASSSGQGEETAFF. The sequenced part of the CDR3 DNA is TGTGCCAGCAGTTCTGGACAGGGGGAAGAGACA. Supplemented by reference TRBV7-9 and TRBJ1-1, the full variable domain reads DTGVSQNPRHKITKRGQNVTFRCDPISEHNRLYWYRQTLGQGPEFLTYFQNEAQLEKSRLLSDRFSAERPKGSFSTLEIQRTEQGDSAMYLCASSSGQGEETAFFGQGTRLTVV.

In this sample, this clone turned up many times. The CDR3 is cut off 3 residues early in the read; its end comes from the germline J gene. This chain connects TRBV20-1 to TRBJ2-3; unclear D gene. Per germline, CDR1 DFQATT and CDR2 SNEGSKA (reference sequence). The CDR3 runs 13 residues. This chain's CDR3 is CSARDLYSLAQYF. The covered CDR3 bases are TGCAGTGCTAGAGATCTATATAGTTTGGCG.

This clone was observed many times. CDR3 protein: CSAGHNRANEKLFF. CDR3 DNA (partial): TGCAGTGCTGGCCATAATAGGGCGAATGAAAAA. The V and J genes are TRBV20-1 and TRBJ1-4; no clear D. The read falls 3 residues short of the CDR3 end, and the missing part is taken from the germline J gene. CDR3 length: 14 residues. Trimming pared 5 bases from V and 5 bases from J, leaving 15 bases between. The germline V gene encodes CDR1 DFQATT and CDR2 SNEGSKA (reference sequence).

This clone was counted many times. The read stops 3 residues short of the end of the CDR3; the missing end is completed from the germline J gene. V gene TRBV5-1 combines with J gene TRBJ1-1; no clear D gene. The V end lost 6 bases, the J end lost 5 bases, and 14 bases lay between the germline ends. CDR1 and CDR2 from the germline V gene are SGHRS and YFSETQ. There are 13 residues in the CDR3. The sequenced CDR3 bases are TGCGCCAGCAAGGAAGCGGAAGGGACTGAA. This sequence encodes CASKEAEGTE. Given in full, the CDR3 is CASKEAEGTEAFF.

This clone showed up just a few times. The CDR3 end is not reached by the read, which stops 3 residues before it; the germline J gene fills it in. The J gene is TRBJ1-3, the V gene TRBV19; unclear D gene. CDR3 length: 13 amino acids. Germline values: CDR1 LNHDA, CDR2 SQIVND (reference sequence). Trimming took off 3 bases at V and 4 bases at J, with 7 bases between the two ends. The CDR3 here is CASSIARGNTIYF. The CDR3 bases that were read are TGTGCCAGTAGTATCGCCAGGGGAAACACC.

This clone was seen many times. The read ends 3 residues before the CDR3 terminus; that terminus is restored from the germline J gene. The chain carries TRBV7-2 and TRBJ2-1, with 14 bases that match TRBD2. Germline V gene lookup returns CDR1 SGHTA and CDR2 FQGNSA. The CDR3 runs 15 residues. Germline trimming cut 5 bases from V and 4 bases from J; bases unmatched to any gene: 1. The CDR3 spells CASSGLAGGYNEQFF. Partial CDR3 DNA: TGTGCCAGCAGCGGACTAGCGGGAGGTTACAATGAG.